This TCR beta chain was sequenced during a study of cytomegalovirus exposure and HLA in healthy donors. Whole-study results and caveats: The classifier, whose performance was assessed in both the original and validation cohorts, reportedly diagnosed cytomegalovirus status with high specificity and sensitivity. In vitro testing confirmed a few CMV-associated chains as specific for CMV antigens.

Notes on this clone: Antigen specificity is unknown.

Trimming pared 3 bases from V and 3 bases from J, leaving 3 bases between. There are 12 residues in the CDR3. Germline V gene data show CDR1 as MNHEY and CDR2 as SMNVEV (reference sequence). Repertoires were generated with immunoSEQ multiplex PCR, while TCRdb's copy carries only in-frame clones and drops some. The repertoire holds 100,000 to 150,000 clones, with roughly 86% as singletons. The sequenced material came from PBMCs. The rearrangement uses TRBV27 and TRBJ2-1; D gene uncertain. This TCR came from a man aged 25-45 years in good health and CMV-seronegative. The CDR3 coding sequence is TGTGCCAGCAGTTTTAACTACAATGAGCAGTTCTTC. Translating it yields CASSFNYNEQFF.